This is a list of T cell receptor beta chains from one sample in a study of PD-L1 blockade in urothelial cancer. Some clones are missing from TCRdb's copy, which holds only in-frame ones; the method was immunoSEQ multiplex PCR. The data contain about 83,000 clones, about nine tenths of them seen just once; the ten biggest clones take up roughly 5.2%. The sample consisted of PBMCs, taken around atezolizumab (anti-PD-L1) treatment. Every receptor here comes from a woman aged 70 to 79 with urothelial cancer. Each CDR3 is given with its conserved first and last residue. The D gene is left open where the match is weak. Size is omitted from some rows. Given values are once, few, many or a class for expanded clones.

clone_size | d_call | j_call | v_call | cdr3_aa | cdr3_nt
- | - | TRBJ1-1 | TRBV5-6 | CASSLAIGQGSTEAFF | TGTGCCAGCAGCTTGGCCATTGGGCAGGGGAGCACTGAAGCTTTCTTT
- | - | TRBJ2-3 | TRBV9 | CASSETSTDTQYF | TGTGCCAGCAGCGAAACTAGCACAGATACGCAGTATTTT
- | - | TRBJ2-7 | TRBV7-8 | CASSLGGGLASSYEQYF | TGTGCCAGCAGCCTAGGGGGGGGCCTCGCAAGCTCCTACGAGCAGTACTTC
- | TRBD1 | TRBJ1-5 | TRBV18 | CASSPRQGNNQPQHF | TGTGCCAGCTCACCCCGACAGGGTAACAATCAGCCCCAGCATTTT
once | - | TRBJ2-7 | TRBV2 | CASSDGKAVADEQYF | TGTGCCAGCAGTGATGGAAAGGCCGTTGCGGACGAGCAGTACTTC
- | - | TRBJ1-3 | TRBV6-1 | CASSGLQGLSGNTIYF | TGTGCCAGCAGTGGTTTACAGGGCCTCTCTGGAAACACCATATATTTT
once | - | TRBJ2-7 | TRBV9 | CASSVGLGDYEQYF | TGTGCCAGCAGCGTAGGGTTAGGAGACTACGAGCAGTACTTC
- | - | TRBJ1-5 | TRBV4-1 | CASSQEVTGNQPQHF | TGCGCCAGCAGCCAAGAGGTTACGGGCAATCAGCCCCAGCATTTT
once | TRBD1 | TRBJ1-2 | TRBV9 | CASSVADRAVHGYTF | TGTGCCAGCAGCGTAGCAGACAGGGCGGTACATGGCTACACCTTC
few | TRBD1 | TRBJ1-1 | TRBV4-3 | CASSLRTGSTEAFF | TGCGCCAGCAGCCTACGGACAGGGTCCACTGAAGCTTTCTTT
- | - | TRBJ2-7 | TRBV5-1 | CASSLPSIGSYEQYF | TGCGCCAGCAGCTTACCGAGCATCGGCTCCTACGAGCAGTACTTC
- | TRBD2 | TRBJ2-1 | TRBV30 | CAWRIAGLYNEQFF | TGTGCCTGGAGGATAGCGGGATTGTACAATGAGCAGTTCTTC
- | - | TRBJ2-7 | TRBV29-1 | CSVYSGVGSYEQYF | TGCAGCGTATACAGCGGAGTTGGCTCCTACGAGCAGTACTTC
- | TRBD1 | TRBJ1-6 | TRBV30 | CAWSSGQSYNSPLHF | TGTGCCTGGAGCTCGGGACAGAGCTATAATTCACCCCTCCACTTT
- | TRBD2 | TRBJ2-7 | TRBV5-1 | CASSLAASGLGVSYEQYF | TGCGCCAGCAGCTTGGCGGCTAGCGGGTTGGGTGTCTCCTACGAGCAGTACTTC
once | TRBD1 | TRBJ1-2 | TRBV2 | CASTLLTGGYYGYTF | TGTGCCAGCACTCTCCTGACAGGGGGCTACTATGGCTACACCTTC
- | - | TRBJ1-1 | TRBV6-6 | CASSDLGYTEAFF | TGTGCCAGCAGTGATTTGGGCTACACTGAAGCTTTCTTT
- | - | TRBJ1-2 | TRBV9 | CASSVGQDGYTF | TGTGCCAGCAGCGTAGGACAGGATGGCTACACCTTC
- | TRBD1 | TRBJ1-4 | TRBV6-1 | CASSDRTGRQLFF | TGTGCCAGCAGTGATAGGACAGGGAGGCAACTGTTTTTT
- | - | TRBJ2-1 | TRBV12-5 | CASGLGGYNEQFF | TGTGCTAGTGGTTTGGGCGGGTACAATGAGCAGTTCTTC
- | - | TRBJ1-2 | TRBV10-2 | CASTRDNYGYTF | TGCGCCAGTACTCGAGATAACTATGGCTACACCTTC
once | TRBD2 | TRBJ2-7 | TRBV15 | CATSTTSGGFYEQYF | TGTGCCACCAGCACGACTAGCGGGGGTTTCTACGAGCAGTACTTC
once | - | TRBJ2-1 | TRBV5-1 | CASSSGHLSSYNEQFF | TGCGCCAGCAGCTCGGGACACCTGAGCTCCTACAATGAGCAGTTCTTC
- | TRBD1 | TRBJ2-7 | TRBV30 | CAWRRDRPREQYF | TGTGCCTGGAGAAGGGACAGGCCTCGCGAGCAGTACTTC
- | - | TRBJ2-7 | TRBV5-6 | CASSLGRGGYEQYF | TGTGCCAGCAGCTTGGGGCGGGGTGGGTACGAGCAGTACTTC
- | - | TRBJ2-5 | TRBV29-1 | CSVERGRGETQYF | TGCAGCGTTGAACGCGGTAGAGGGGAGACCCAGTACTTC
- | TRBD1 | TRBJ1-5 | TRBV28 | CASSIGGGRYRNQPQHF | TGTGCCAGCAGCATTGGAGGGGGCAGGTATCGCAATCAGCCCCAGCATTTT
few | TRBD1 | TRBJ1-4 | TRBV19 | CASSITGVDEKLFF | TGTGCCAGTAGTATCACAGGGGTTGATGAAAAACTGTTTTTT
- | - | TRBJ2-1 | TRBV18 | CASSPPGSGRGYNEQFF | TGTGCCAGCTCACCACCTGGCTCCGGGAGAGGCTACAATGAGCAGTTCTTC
- | TRBD1 | TRBJ2-2 | TRBV5-8 | CASSSFSGTGATGELFF | TGTGCCAGCAGTTCTTTCAGCGGGACAGGGGCAACCGGGGAGCTGTTTTTT
- | - | TRBJ2-1 | TRBV20-1 | CSAPAGDEQFF | TGCAGTGCCCCCGCCGGGGATGAGCAGTTCTTC
- | - | TRBJ1-1 | TRBV19 | CASTQGRNTEAFF | TGTGCCAGTACGCAGGGGAGGAACACTGAAGCTTTCTTT
- | - | TRBJ1-3 | TRBV25-1 | CASSSGTGNTIYF | TGTGCCAGCTCGTCAGGGACTGGAAACACCATATATTTT
- | TRBD2 | TRBJ2-3 | TRBV2 | CASRALAGGSTDTQYF | TGTGCCAGCAGGGCCCTAGCGGGGGGTAGCACAGATACGCAGTATTTT
- | - | TRBJ1-1 | TRBV18 | CASSPSGGIYTEAFF | TGTGCCAGCTCACCGTCGGGAGGGATCTACACTGAAGCTTTCTTT
- | TRBD2 | TRBJ2-3 | TRBV6-1 | CASNAGGGAFDTQYF | TGTGCCAGCAACGCGGGCGGGGGGGCTTTTGATACGCAGTATTTT
- | - | TRBJ2-5 | TRBV7-6 | CASSSRLGGETQYF | TGTGCCAGCAGCTCCCGACTAGGTGGGGAGACCCAGTACTTC